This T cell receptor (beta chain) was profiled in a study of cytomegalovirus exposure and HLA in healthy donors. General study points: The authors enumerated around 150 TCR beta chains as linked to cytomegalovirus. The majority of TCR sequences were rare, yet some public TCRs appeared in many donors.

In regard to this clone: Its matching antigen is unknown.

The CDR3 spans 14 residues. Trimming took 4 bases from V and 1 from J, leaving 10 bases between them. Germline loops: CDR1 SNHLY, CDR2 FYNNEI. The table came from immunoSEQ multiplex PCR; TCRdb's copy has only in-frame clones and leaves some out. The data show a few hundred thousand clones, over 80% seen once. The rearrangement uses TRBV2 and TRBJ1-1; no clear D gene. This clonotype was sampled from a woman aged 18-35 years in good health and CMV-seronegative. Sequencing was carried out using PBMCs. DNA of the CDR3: TGTGCCAGCAGTGGTCGAGCACGGAACACTGAAGCTTTCTTT. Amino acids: CASSGRARNTEAFF.